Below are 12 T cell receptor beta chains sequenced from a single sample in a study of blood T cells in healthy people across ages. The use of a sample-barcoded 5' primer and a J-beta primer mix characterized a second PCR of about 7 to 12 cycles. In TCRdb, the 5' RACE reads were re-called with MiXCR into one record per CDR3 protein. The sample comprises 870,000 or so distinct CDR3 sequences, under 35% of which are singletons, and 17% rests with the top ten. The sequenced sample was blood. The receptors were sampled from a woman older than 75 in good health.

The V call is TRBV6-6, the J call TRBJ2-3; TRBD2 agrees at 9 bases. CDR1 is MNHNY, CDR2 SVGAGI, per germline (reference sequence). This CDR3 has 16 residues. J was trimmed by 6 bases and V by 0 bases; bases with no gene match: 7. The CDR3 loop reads CASSYSGGGAGDTQYF. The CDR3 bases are TGTGCCAGCAGTTACTCGGGCGGGGGGGCCGGTGATACGCAGTATTTT.

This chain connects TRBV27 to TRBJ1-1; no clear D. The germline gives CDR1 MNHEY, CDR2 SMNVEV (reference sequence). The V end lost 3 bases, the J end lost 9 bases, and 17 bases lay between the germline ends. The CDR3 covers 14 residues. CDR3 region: CASSFFSQIDKAFF. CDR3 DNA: TGTGCCAGCAGTTTCTTCTCGCAGATTGATAAAGCTTTCTTT.

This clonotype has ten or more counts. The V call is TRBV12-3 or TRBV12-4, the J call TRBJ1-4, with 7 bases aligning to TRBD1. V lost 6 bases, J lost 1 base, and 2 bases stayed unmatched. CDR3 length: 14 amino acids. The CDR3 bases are TGTGCCAGCAGGTGGACAGGAACTAATGAAAAACTGTTTTTT. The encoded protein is CASRWTGTNEKLFF.

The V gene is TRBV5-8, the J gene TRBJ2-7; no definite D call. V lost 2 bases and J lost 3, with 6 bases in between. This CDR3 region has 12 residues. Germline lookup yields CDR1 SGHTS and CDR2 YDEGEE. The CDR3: CASSFIYYEQYF. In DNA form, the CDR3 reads TGTGCCAGCAGCTTTATATACTACGAGCAGTACTTC.

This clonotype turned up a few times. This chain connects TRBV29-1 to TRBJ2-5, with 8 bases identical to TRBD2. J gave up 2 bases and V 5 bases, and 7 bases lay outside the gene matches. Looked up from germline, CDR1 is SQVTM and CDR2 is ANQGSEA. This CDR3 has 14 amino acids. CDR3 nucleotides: TGCAGCGTTACCAGCGGGAGTAAGCAAGAGACCCAGTACTTC. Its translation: CSVTSGSKQETQYF.

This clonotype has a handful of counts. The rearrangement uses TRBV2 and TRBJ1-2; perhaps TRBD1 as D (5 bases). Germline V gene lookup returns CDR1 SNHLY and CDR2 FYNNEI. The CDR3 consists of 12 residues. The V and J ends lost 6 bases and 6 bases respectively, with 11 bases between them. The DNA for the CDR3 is TGTGCCAGCAGGAGGCAGGGCAATGGCTACACCTTC. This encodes CASRRQGNGYTF.

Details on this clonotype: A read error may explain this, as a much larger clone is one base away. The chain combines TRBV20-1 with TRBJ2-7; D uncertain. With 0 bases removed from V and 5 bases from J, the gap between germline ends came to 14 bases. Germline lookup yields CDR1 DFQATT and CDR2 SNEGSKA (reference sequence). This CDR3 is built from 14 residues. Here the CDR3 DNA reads TGCAGTGCTAGAGATAACACTTTACCCCACGAGCAGTACTTC. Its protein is CSARDNTLPHEQYF.

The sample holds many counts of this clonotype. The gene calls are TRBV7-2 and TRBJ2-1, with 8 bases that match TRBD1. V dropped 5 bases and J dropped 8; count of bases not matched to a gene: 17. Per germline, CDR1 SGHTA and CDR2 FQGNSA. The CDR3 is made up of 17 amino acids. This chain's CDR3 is CASSTTGGAGRWDEQFF. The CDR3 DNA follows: TGTGCCAGCAGCACTACAGGGGGAGCGGGCCGCTGGGATGAGCAGTTCTTC.

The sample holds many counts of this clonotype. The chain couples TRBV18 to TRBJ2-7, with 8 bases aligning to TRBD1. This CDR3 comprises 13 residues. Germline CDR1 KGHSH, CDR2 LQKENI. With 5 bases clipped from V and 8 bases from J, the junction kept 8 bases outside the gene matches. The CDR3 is CASSDRDRYQQYF. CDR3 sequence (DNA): TGTGCCAGCTCAGACAGGGACAGGTACCAGCAGTACTTC.

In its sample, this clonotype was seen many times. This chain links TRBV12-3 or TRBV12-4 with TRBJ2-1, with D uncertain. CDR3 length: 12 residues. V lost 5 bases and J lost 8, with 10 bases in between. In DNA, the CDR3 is TGTGCCAGCAGTCCCGGGCGGTATGAGCAGTTCTTC. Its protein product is CASSPGRYEQFF.

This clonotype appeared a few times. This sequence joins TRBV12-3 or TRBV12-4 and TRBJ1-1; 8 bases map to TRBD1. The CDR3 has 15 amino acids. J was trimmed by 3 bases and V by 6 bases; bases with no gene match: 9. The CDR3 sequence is CASSPTGGGDTEAFF. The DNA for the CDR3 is TGTGCCAGCAGCCCTACAGGGGGGGGGGACACTGAAGCTTTCTTT.

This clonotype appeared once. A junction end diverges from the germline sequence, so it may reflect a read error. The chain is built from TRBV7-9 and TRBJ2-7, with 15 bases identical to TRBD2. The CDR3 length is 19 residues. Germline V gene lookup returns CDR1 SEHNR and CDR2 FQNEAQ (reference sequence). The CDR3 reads CSSNFPSGTSGGKTYEQYF. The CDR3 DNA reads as TGTTCCAGCAACTTCCCCTCCGGGACTAGCGGGGGGAAGACCTACGAGCAGTACTTC.